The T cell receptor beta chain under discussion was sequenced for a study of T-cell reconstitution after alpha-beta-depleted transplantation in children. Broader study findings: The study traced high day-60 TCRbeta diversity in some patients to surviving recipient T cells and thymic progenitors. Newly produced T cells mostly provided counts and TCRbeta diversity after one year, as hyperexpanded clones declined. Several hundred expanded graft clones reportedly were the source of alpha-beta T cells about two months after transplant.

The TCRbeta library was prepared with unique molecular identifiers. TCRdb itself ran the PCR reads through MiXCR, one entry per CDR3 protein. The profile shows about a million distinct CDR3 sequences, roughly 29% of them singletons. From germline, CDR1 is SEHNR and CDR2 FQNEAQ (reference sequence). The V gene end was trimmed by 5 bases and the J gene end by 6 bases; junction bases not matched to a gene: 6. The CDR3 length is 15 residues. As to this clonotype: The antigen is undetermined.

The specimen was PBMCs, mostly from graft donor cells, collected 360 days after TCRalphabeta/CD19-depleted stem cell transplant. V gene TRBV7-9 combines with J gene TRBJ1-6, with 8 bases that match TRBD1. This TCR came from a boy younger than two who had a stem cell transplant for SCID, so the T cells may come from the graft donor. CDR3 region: CASSPPGQANSPLHF. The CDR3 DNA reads TGTGCCAGCAGCCCTCCGGGACAGGCTAATTCACCCCTCCACTTT. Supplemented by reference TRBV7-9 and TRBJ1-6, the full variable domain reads DTGVSQNPRHKITKRGQNVTFRCDPISEHNRLYWYRQTLGQGPEFLTYFQNEAQLEKSRLLSDRFSAERPKGSFSTLEIQRTEQGDSAMYLCASSPPGQANSPLHFGNGTRLTVT.